Listed here are 32 T cell receptor beta chains from one sample, sequenced in a study of blood T cell repertoires in COVID-19. Profiling relied on immunoSEQ multiplex PCR, and the TCRdb table lists in-frame clones only, not all of them. Here the sample spans some 74,000 clones, about 83% being singletons. Material: peripheral blood. These receptors all stem from an elderly man with acute or convalescent COVID-19.

This clone was counted only a few times. This chain joins TRBV4-1 and TRBJ2-2, with D perhaps TRBD1 (6 bases). The V end lost 4 bases, the J end lost 4 bases, and 13 bases lay between the germline ends. CDR3 length equals 15 residues. In germline, CDR1 is MGHRA, CDR2 YSYEKL. Written as DNA, the CDR3 is TGCGCCAGCAGCCCCCAGGGGATACGCACCGGGGAGCTGTTTTTT. Encoded protein: CASSPQGIRTGELFF.

This rearrangement joins TRBV3-1 (or the pseudogene TRBV3-2) to TRBJ1-2; unclear D gene. V dropped 5 bases and J dropped 4 bases, with 11 bases sitting between them. There are 13 residues in the CDR3. Looked up from germline, CDR1 is LGHDT and CDR2 is YNNKEL (reference sequence). The CDR3 loop is CASSKEASYGYTF. The CDR3 bases are TGTGCCAGCAGCAAGGAAGCGAGCTATGGCTACACCTTC.

The J gene is TRBJ1-5, the V gene TRBV19; TRBD1 aligns across 8 bases. J gave up 6 bases and V 7 bases, and 5 bases lay outside the gene matches. The CDR3 runs to 13 residues. The germline V gene has CDR1 LNHDA and CDR2 SQIVND (reference sequence). CDR3: CASIGQGGQPQHF. CDR3 DNA: TGTGCCAGTATCGGACAGGGCGGTCAGCCCCAGCATTTT.

This CDR3 reads CASSFEGARTEAFF. CDR3 coding DNA: TGTGCCAGCTCATTTGAGGGAGCCCGGACTGAAGCTTTCTTT. V and J are TRBV18 and TRBJ1-1; no clear D. The length of the CDR3 is 14 residues. CDR1 is KGHSH and CDR2 is LQKENI in the germline V gene. V lost 5 bases and J 5 bases, leaving 15 bases between the germline ends.

This clone was seen a few times. J is TRBJ1-1 and V is TRBV7-8; 10 bases fit TRBD1. The CDR3 totals 15 residues. CDR1 SGHVS and CDR2 FQNEAQ come from the germline V gene. The J segment lost 0 bases and the V segment lost 4 bases, leaving 2 bases of the junction unmatched. The CDR3 here is CASSSGQGLNTEAFF. The CDR3 DNA reads as TGTGCCAGCAGCTCGGGACAGGGGCTGAACACTGAAGCTTTCTTT. The full variable domain, rest sourced from reference TRBV7-8 and TRBJ1-1, is GAGVSQSPRYKVAKRGQDVALRCDPISGHVSLFWYQQALGQGPEFLTYFQNEAQLDKSGLPSDRFFAERPEGSVSTLKIQRTQQEDSAVYLCASSSGQGLNTEAFFGQGTRLTVV.

The chain employs TRBV6-5 and TRBJ1-1; D unresolved. This CDR3 has 12 amino acids. V was clipped by 6 bases and J by 2 bases, with 7 bases between them. Germline assignment: CDR1 MNHEY and CDR2 SVGAGI. The CDR3 bases are TGTGCCAGCAGCCAGATAAACACTGAAGCTTTCTTT. Translating gives CASSQINTEAFF.

This chain joins TRBV6-6 and TRBJ2-1, with 15 nucleotides matching TRBD2. With 5 bases clipped from V and 2 bases from J, the junction kept 10 bases outside the gene matches. CDR3 length: 19 residues. Germline V gene sequence: CDR1 MNHNY, CDR2 SVGAGI (reference sequence). CDR3 nucleotide sequence: TGTGCCAGCAGTCACCAAAGGACTAGCGGGAGGGCCGCCTACAATGAGCAGTTCTTC. Translated, it gives CASSHQRTSGRAAYNEQFF.

The chain combines TRBV3-1 (or the pseudogene TRBV3-2) with TRBJ1-1; D possibly corresponds to TRBD1 (6 bases). In germline, CDR1 is LGHDT, CDR2 YNNKEL (reference sequence). This CDR3 has 12 residues. Trimming left V 2 bases short and J 11 bases short, with 12 bases between. The CDR3 spells CASSQQGLSAFF. The CDR3 DNA follows: TGTGCCAGCAGCCAACAGGGGTTATCGGCTTTCTTT.

The rearrangement uses TRBV7-8 and TRBJ2-5, with 11 positions matching TRBD2. Losses at the gene ends were 6 bases for V and 5 bases for J; bases not matched to a gene: 5. CDR3 length: 14 residues. The V gene's germline CDR1 is SGHVS and CDR2 FQNEAQ. Here the CDR3 reads CASRASGGTETQYF. CDR3 bases: TGTGCCAGCAGGGCTAGCGGGGGGACGGAGACCCAGTACTTC. Supplemented by reference TRBV7-8 and TRBJ2-5, the full variable domain reads GAGVSQSPRYKVAKRGQDVALRCDPISGHVSLFWYQQALGQGPEFLTYFQNEAQLDKSGLPSDRFFAERPEGSVSTLKIQRTQQEDSAVYLCASRASGGTETQYFGPGTRLLVL.

This clone was observed once. The CDR3 nucleotides are TGTGCCACCAGTGACACGCAGGGGGCATGGGAGACCCAGTACTTC. Residues: CATSDTQGAWETQYF. The chain joins TRBV24-1 to TRBJ2-5; TRBD1 aligns across 8 bases. Germline lookup yields CDR1 KGHDR and CDR2 SFDVKD. J lost 5 bases, V lost 4 bases, and 8 bases had no gene match. This CDR3 is 15 amino acids long.

This chain links TRBV27 with TRBJ2-7; 10 nucleotides line up with TRBD1. Germline V gene lookup returns CDR1 MNHEY and CDR2 SMNVEV (reference sequence). V lost 0 bases and J lost 4; bases outside the gene matches: 6. CDR3 length: 16 residues. CDR3 sequence: CASSLSPRQGAYEQYF. CDR3 in DNA: TGTGCCAGCAGTTTATCACCGCGACAGGGGGCGTACGAGCAGTACTTC.

The chain is built from TRBV6-2 or TRBV6-3 and TRBJ2-1; unclear D gene. V was cut by 5 bases and J by 8 bases, with 10 bases left in between. Germline CDR1 and CDR2: MNHEY and SVGEGT. The CDR3 is 12 residues long. The CDR3 sequence is CASSLTVDEQFF. DNA for the CDR3: TGTGCCAGCAGTCTCACGGTCGATGAGCAGTTCTTC.

The J gene is TRBJ1-2, the V gene TRBV28, with TRBD1 matching 9 bases. The germline V gene has CDR1 MDHEN and CDR2 SYDVKM. After removal of 6 bases from V and 2 bases from J, the junction contained 4 bases not matched to a gene. The CDR3 is 14 residues long. Here the CDR3 DNA reads TGTGCCAGCAGACCTACAGGGGGCAACTATGGCTACACCTTC. The encoded protein is CASRPTGGNYGYTF.

The chain uses TRBV18 and TRBJ2-5; 13 nucleotides align to TRBD2. Unmatched junction bases numbered 5, after V lost 6 bases and J lost 4 bases. CDR3 length: 15 amino acids. CDR1 KGHSH and CDR2 LQKENI come from the germline V gene. CDR3 protein: CASSGTSGKVETQYF. CDR3 bases: TGTGCCAGCTCTGGGACTAGCGGGAAGGTAGAGACCCAGTACTTC.

The V call is TRBV7-9, the J call TRBJ1-1; D is unresolved. CDR1 and CDR2 (germline): SEHNR, FQNEAQ (reference sequence). Trimming pared 2 bases from V and 5 bases from J, leaving 12 bases between. CDR3 size: 14 residues. CDR3 residues: CASSLSGYGTEAFF. CDR3 nucleotides: TGTGCCAGCAGCTTAAGTGGCTACGGGACTGAAGCTTTCTTT. Combining the CDR3 with reference TRBV7-9 and TRBJ1-1 gives the whole variable domain DTGVSQNPRHKITKRGQNVTFRCDPISEHNRLYWYRQTLGQGPEFLTYFQNEAQLEKSRLLSDRFSAERPKGSFSTLEIQRTEQGDSAMYLCASSLSGYGTEAFFGQGTRLTVV.

CDR3 coding DNA: TGTGCCAGCAGCTCCGGACTGAGCTCCTACAATGAGCAGTTCTTC. Translating it yields CASSSGLSSYNEQFF. V and J are TRBV9 and TRBJ2-1; possibly TRBD2 for D (5 bases). This CDR3 is built from 15 residues. CDR1 is SGDLS and CDR2 is YYNGEE in the germline V gene. V lost 4 bases, J lost 0 bases, and 11 bases lay in between.

This chain joins TRBV4-2 and TRBJ1-2; D gene ambiguous. CDR1 is LGHNA and CDR2 is YNFKEQ in the germline V gene. Trimming pared 8 bases from V and 8 bases from J, leaving 21 bases between. The length of the CDR3 is 14 residues. This CDR3 is CASATGRLTRGYTF. The DNA of the CDR3 is TGTGCCAGCGCTACGGGCCGGCTGACTAGGGGCTACACCTTC.

The CDR3 reads CASSPDRVSNEKLFF. The DNA of the CDR3 is TGTGCCAGTAGTCCAGACAGGGTGTCTAATGAAAAACTGTTTTTT. V usage is TRBV19 and J usage is TRBJ1-4; 7 positions agree with TRBD1. V shed 5 bases and J 3 bases; nucleotides not matched to a gene: 6. CDR3 length: 15 residues. Germline lookup yields CDR1 LNHDA and CDR2 SQIVND (reference sequence).

This chain uses TRBV6-5 with TRBJ2-3; no firm D call. V lost 5 bases to trimming and J lost 2 bases, with 14 bases between them. Per the germline V gene, CDR1 is MNHEY and CDR2 is SVGAGI. The CDR3 runs to 15 residues. The CDR3 is CASSQHSQFTDTQYF. The CDR3 DNA is TGTGCCAGCAGTCAACATAGCCAATTCACAGATACGCAGTATTTT.

This chain uses TRBV21-1 with TRBJ2-3; TRBD1 was called by the table and not checked on the DNA. TRBV21-1 is noted as a pseudogene. CDR3 length: 18 residues. The CDR3 here is CASSAGQGEVTSTDTQYF. The CDR3 DNA sequence: TGTGCCAGCAGCGCGGGACAGGGCGAGGTGACTAGCACAGATACGCAGTATTTT.

The gene calls are TRBV30 and TRBJ2-5, with D possibly TRBD1 on 5 matching bases. Deletions cut 3 bases from V and 2 bases from J, with 10 bases between. The CDR3 is 13 residues long. Germline CDR1 and CDR2: GTSNPN and SVGIG (reference sequence). This CDR3 reads CAWSQTEQETQYF. CDR3 sequence (DNA): TGTGCCTGGAGCCAGACAGAGCAAGAGACCCAGTACTTC. The full variable domain, completed using reference TRBV30 and TRBJ2-5, is SQTIHQWPATLVQPVGSPLSLECTVEGTSNPNLYWYRQAAGRGLQLLFYSVGIGQISSEVPQNLSASRPQDRQFILSSKKLLLSDSGFYLCAWSQTEQETQYFGPGTRLLVL.

This chain joins TRBV19 and TRBJ2-2; maybe TRBD2 (5 bases). Trimming stripped 3 bases from V and 6 bases from J, with 14 bases between. This CDR3 spans 15 amino acids. The germline gives CDR1 LNHDA, CDR2 SQIVND (reference sequence). CDR3 amino acids: CASSMRVLGPGELFF. As DNA, the CDR3 is TGTGCCAGTAGTATGCGGGTCCTGGGCCCCGGGGAGCTGTTTTTT.

The J gene is TRBJ1-2, the V gene TRBV9; 11 positions agree with TRBD1. V was pared by 5 bases and J by 8 bases, with 2 bases of the junction left unmatched. The CDR3 totals 12 residues. Germline CDR1 is SGDLS and CDR2 is YYNGEE. The CDR3, as DNA: TGTGCCAGCAGAGGGACAGGGGGAGGCTACACCTTC. Its protein product is CASRGTGGGYTF. The full variable domain, rest sourced from reference TRBV9 and TRBJ1-2, is DSGVTQTPKHLITATGQRVTLRCSPRSGDLSVYWYQQSLDQGLQFLIQYYNGEERAKGNILERFSAQQFPDLHSELNLSSLELGDSALYFCASRGTGGGYTFGSGTRLTVV.

In regard to this clone: This same CDR3 is encoded by further DNA sequences in the sample. The chain carries TRBV19 and TRBJ1-6; D call uncertain. The V end was cut by 6 bases, the J end by 7 bases, with 7 bases between. This CDR3 has 12 amino acids. CDR1 is LNHDA, CDR2 SQIVND, per germline (reference sequence). Written as DNA, the CDR3 is TGTGCCAGTAGCCCACAGAATTCACCCCTCCACTTT. It specifies CASSPQNSPLHF.

V and J are TRBV19 and TRBJ2-3; D is unresolved. Deletions cut 6 bases from V and 1 base from J, with 14 bases between. CDR3 length equals 15 residues. Looked up from germline, CDR1 is LNHDA and CDR2 is SQIVND (reference sequence). CDR3 nucleotides: TGTGCCAGTAGCACGGTTGGCCAGGGCACAGATACGCAGTATTTT. Amino acids: CASSTVGQGTDTQYF.

The chain has TRBV14 and TRBJ2-5; D not resolved. The germline gives CDR1 SGHDN, CDR2 FVKESK. CDR3 length: 13 amino acids. Trimming cost V 0 bases and J 2 bases, with 4 bases left between them. CDR3 region: CASSQELQETQYF. CDR3 nucleotides: TGTGCCAGCAGCCAAGAGTTACAAGAGACCCAGTACTTC.

The chain recombines TRBV6-6 with TRBJ2-7; possibly TRBD2 for D (6 bases). Germline V CDR1 and CDR2: MNHNY, SVGAGI (reference sequence). Trimming left V 10 bases short and J 0 bases short, with 7 bases between. This CDR3 is built from 11 residues. Here the CDR3 reads CATGSSYEQYF. As DNA, the CDR3 is TGTGCCACCGGGAGCTCCTACGAGCAGTACTTC.

The V call is TRBV18, the J call TRBJ1-6; TRBD1 aligns across 7 bases. With 3 bases clipped from V and 10 bases from J, the junction kept 6 bases outside the gene matches. From germline, CDR1 is KGHSH and CDR2 LQKENI. This CDR3 comprises 14 residues. As DNA, the CDR3 is TGTGCCAGCTCACCCGGACAGGAGAGGTCACCCCTCCACTTT. Protein: CASSPGQERSPLHF.

CDR3 DNA sequence: TGCAGCGTTGAAGATCGGGCTAGCGGGAGAACCGGGGAGCTGTTTTTT. Amino acid sequence: CSVEDRASGRTGELFF. The chain carries TRBV29-1 and TRBJ2-2; 10 bases line up with TRBD2. Losses at the gene ends were 0 bases for V and 5 bases for J; bases not matched to a gene: 6. The CDR3 consists of 16 residues. Germline CDR1 and CDR2: SQVTM and ANQGSEA.

V gene TRBV4-1 combines with J gene TRBJ2-4; TRBD1 aligns across 9 bases. V lost 5 bases to trimming and J lost 7 bases; unmatched junction nucleotides: 9. This CDR3 spans 15 amino acids. Per germline, CDR1 MGHRA and CDR2 YSYEKL. In DNA, the CDR3 is TGCGCCAGCAGCACGGGACAGGGATCGACGAACATTCAGTACTTC. Translating it yields CASSTGQGSTNIQYF.

The sample holds one count of this clone. The V gene is TRBV5-4, the J gene TRBJ2-3; TRBD2 agrees at 7 bases. After removal of 0 bases from V and 4 bases from J, the junction contained 8 bases not matched to a gene. The CDR3 is made up of 16 amino acids. Germline-derived CDR1 and CDR2 are SGHNT and YYREEE (reference sequence). As DNA, the CDR3 is TGTGCCAGCAGCTTGGTCGTTCAGCGGGAATCAGATACGCAGTATTTT. It translates to CASSLVVQRESDTQYF.

This chain joins TRBV12-2 and TRBJ1-5. TRBV12-2 is a pseudogene locus. CDR3 size: 14 residues. The CDR3 loop is CASRLGWRHQPQHF. Written as DNA, the CDR3 is TGTGCAAGTCGCCTAGGCTGGAGGCATCAGCCCCAGCATTTT.